The clone carrying this TCR beta chain was picked up many times. Its target is unknown. The data stem from a study of spatial heterogeneity in lung cancer. Turning to the study itself: In the raw reads, each unique TCR and UMI combination was present more than ten times on average.

Using its own MiXCR run on the 5' RACE reads, TCRdb lists one record per CDR3 protein. The sample includes about 12,000 distinct CDR3 sequences, less than 8% of them seen just once. CDR3 length: 14 amino acids. Trimming pared 5 bases from V and 4 bases from J, leaving 12 bases between. CDR1 is SGHTA and CDR2 is FQGNSA in the germline V gene. Study-level results: Higher tumor mutation counts went along with higher counts of expanded intratumoral alpha and beta TCRs. Expanded TCR counts, ubiquitous and regional, correlated respectively with ubiquitous and regional nonsynonymous mutation counts.

Time point meaning: sample taken at primary tumor resection. Untreated early-stage non-small cell lung cancer patients, some 70 in total, were the donors. This rearrangement joins TRBV7-2 to TRBJ1-5; TRBD1 might be the D (6 bases). The sample was lung tumor tissue, taken at surgery. The receptor was derived from a female donor with early-stage non-small cell lung cancer. CDR3 amino acids: CASSPGGGNQPQHF. The CDR3 DNA is TGTGCCAGCAGCCCAGGAGGGGGGAATCAGCCCCAGCATTTT.